The source of this T cell receptor (beta chain) is a study of blood T cell repertoires in COVID-19. The overall study: Sites in the United States, Italy and Spain provided acute and convalescent COVID-19 samples. PBMCs, B-cell-depleted T cells, or T cells were the source of the cDNA or gDNA that made up the material.

This CDR3 is 14 amino acids long. Germline V gene data show CDR1 as SGHTA and CDR2 as FQGNSA. V lost 4 bases and J lost 1; bases outside the gene matches: 1. In the study's own analysis: How many nucleated cells were present was estimated from reference gene primer amplification. Generated by immunoSEQ multiplex PCR, the TCRdb table keeps only in-frame clones and is missing some. That table furnishes V, J and clone size, whereas the DNA furnished D and trimming. The data hold around 120,000 clones, with 88% observed a single time. Sequenced input: peripheral blood. This receptor was identified in a human donor in a cohort sampled during active COVID-19. The chain recombines TRBV7-2 with TRBJ2-5; 9 positions agree with TRBD1. CDR3 loop: CASSSTGGQETQYF. DNA of the CDR3: TGTGCCAGCAGCTCGACAGGGGGCCAAGAGACCCAGTACTTC. Full variable domain (rest looked up from reference TRBV7-2 and TRBJ2-5): GAGVSQSPSNKVTEKGKDVELRCDPISGHTALYWYRQSLGQGLEFLIYFQGNSAPDKSGLPSDRFSAERTGGSVSTLTIQRTQQEDSAVYLCASSSTGGQETQYFGPGTRLLVL.